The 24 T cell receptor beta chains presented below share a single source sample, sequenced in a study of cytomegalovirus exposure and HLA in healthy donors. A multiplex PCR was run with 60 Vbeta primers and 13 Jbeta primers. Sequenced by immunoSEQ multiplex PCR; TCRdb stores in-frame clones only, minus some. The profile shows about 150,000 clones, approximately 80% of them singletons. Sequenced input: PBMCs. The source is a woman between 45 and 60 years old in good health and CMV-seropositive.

The CDR3 DNA reads TGTGCCAGCAGCGTAGGGGTGGGACAGGCCGCCTATGGCTACACCTTC. Residues: CASSVGVGQAAYGYTF. The chain uses TRBV9 and TRBJ1-2; TRBD1 agrees at 8 bases. The germline V gene has CDR1 SGDLS and CDR2 YYNGEE. The CDR3 extends over 16 amino acids. Trimming removed 0 bases from V and 4 bases from J; junction bases left unmatched: 8.

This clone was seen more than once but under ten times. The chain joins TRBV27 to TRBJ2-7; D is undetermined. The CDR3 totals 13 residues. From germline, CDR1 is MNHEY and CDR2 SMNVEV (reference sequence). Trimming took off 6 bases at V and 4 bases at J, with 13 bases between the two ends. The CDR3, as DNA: TGTGCCAGCAGCCAATTCGGTCGGTACGAGCAGTACTTC. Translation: CASSQFGRYEQYF.

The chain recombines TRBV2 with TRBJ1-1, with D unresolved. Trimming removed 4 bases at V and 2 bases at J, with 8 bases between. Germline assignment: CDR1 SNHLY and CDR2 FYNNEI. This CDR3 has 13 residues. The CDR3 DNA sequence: TGTGCCAGCAGTGCCGCGCTAAACACTGAAGCTTTCTTT. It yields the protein CASSAALNTEAFF. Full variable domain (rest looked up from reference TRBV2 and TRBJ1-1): EPEVTQTPSHQVTQMGQEVILRCVPISNHLYFYWYRQILGQKVEFLVSFYNNEISEKSEIFDDQFSVERPDGSNFTLKIRSTKLEDSAMYFCASSAALNTEAFFGQGTRLTVV.

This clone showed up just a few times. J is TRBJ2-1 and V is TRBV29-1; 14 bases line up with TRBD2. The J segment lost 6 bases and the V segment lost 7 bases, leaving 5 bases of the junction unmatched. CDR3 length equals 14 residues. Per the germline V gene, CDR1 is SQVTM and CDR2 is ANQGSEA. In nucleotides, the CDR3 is TGCAGCGCCGGGACTAGCGGGGGCGTCAATGAGCAGTTCTTC. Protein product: CSAGTSGGVNEQFF.

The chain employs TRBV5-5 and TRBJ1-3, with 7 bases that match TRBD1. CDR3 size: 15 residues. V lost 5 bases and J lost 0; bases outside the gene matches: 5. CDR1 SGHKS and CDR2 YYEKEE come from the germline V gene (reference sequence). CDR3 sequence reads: CASRYRGNSGNTIYF. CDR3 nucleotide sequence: TGTGCCAGCAGGTACAGGGGAAACTCTGGAAACACCATATATTTT. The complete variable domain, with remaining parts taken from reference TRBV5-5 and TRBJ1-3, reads DAGVTQSPTHLIKTRGQQVTLRCSPISGHKSVSWYQQVLGQGPQFIFQYYEKEERGRGNFPDRFSARQFPNYSSELNVNALLLGDSALYLCASRYRGNSGNTIYFGEGSWLTVV.

The CDR3 DNA is TGTGCCAGCGAACGGGACAGGAGCACAGATACGCAGTATTTT. Amino acid sequence: CASERDRSTDTQYF. The chain uses TRBV2 and TRBJ2-3; 8 bases are shared with TRBD1. The V and J ends lost 8 bases and 0 bases, in that order; junction bases with no gene match: 4. CDR1 and CDR2 from the germline V gene are SNHLY and FYNNEI. CDR3 length equals 14 residues.

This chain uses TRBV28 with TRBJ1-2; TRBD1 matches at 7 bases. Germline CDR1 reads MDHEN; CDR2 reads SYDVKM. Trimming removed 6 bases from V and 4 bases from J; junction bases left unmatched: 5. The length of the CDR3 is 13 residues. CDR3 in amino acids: CASSTGQAYGYTF. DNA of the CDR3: TGTGCCAGCAGCACCGGACAGGCCTATGGCTACACCTTC.

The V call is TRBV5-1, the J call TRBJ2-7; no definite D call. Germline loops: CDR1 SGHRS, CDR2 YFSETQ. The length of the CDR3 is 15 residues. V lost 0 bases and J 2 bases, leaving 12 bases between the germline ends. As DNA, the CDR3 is TGCGCCAGCAGCTTGGCTCAGGTGACCACCTACGAGCAGTACTTC. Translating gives CASSLAQVTTYEQYF.

The CDR3 sequence: CASSQVAAPEQYF. The CDR3 nucleotides read TGCGCCAGCAGCCAAGTGGCGGCCCCCGAGCAGTACTTC. V and J are TRBV4-1 and TRBJ2-7; D is ambiguous. Germline CDR1 MGHRA, CDR2 YSYEKL. Trimming cost V 1 base and J 6 bases, with 10 bases left between them. There are 13 residues in the CDR3.

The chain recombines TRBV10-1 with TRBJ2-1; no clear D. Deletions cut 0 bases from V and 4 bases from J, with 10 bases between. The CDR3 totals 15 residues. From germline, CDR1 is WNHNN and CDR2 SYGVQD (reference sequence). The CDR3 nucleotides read TGCGCCAGCAGTGAGTCTCATGCGGCTTACAATGAGCAGTTCTTC. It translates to CASSESHAAYNEQFF.

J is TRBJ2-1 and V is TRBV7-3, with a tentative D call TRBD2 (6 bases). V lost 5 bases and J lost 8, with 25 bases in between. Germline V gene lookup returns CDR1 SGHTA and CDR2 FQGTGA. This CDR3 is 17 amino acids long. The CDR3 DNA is TGTGCCAGCAGCCCGAGGGGAGGCGCAAACGGAAAACATGAGCAGTTCTTC. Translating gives CASSPRGGANGKHEQFF.

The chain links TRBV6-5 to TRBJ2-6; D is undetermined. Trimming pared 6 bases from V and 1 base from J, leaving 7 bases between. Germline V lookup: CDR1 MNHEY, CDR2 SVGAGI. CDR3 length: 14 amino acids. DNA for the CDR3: TGTGCCAGCAGCCGAACTTCTGGGGCCAACGTCCTGACTTTC. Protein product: CASSRTSGANVLTF.

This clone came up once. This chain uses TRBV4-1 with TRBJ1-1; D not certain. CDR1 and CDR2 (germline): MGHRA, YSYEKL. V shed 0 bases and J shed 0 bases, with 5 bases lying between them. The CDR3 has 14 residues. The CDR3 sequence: CASSQDLLNTEAFF. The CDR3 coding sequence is TGCGCCAGCAGCCAAGACCTCCTGAACACTGAAGCTTTCTTT.

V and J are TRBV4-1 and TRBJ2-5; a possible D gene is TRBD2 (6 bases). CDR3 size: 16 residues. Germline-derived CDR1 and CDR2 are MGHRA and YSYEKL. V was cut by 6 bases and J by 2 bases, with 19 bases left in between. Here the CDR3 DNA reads TGCGCCAGCAGTCCGAACCCGTCGGGGGTTCAAGAGACCCAGTACTTC. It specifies CASSPNPSGVQETQYF.

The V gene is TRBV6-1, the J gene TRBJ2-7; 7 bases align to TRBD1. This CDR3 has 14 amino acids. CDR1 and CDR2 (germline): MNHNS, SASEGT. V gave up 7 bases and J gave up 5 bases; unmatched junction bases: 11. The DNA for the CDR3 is TGTGCCAGCATACAGGGGCGCGCGTGGAACGAGCAGTACTTC. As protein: CASIQGRAWNEQYF.

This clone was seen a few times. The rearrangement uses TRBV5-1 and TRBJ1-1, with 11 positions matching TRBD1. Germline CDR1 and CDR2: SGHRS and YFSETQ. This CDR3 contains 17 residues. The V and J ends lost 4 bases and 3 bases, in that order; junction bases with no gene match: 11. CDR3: CASSPGQGVLGDTEAFF. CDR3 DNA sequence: TGCGCCAGCAGCCCGGGACAGGGGGTTTTAGGGGACACTGAAGCTTTCTTT.

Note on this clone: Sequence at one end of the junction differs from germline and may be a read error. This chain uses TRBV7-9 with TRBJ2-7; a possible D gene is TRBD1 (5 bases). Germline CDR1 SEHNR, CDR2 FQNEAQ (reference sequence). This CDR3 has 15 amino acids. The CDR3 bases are TGTTCCAGCAGCTTAGATGGACAAGGACCCTACGAGCAGTACTTC. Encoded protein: CSSSLDGQGPYEQYF.

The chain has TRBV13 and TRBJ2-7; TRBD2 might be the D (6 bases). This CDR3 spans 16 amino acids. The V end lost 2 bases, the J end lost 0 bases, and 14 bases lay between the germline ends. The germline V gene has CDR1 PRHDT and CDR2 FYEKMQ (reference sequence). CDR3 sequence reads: CASSLRGGESSYEQYF. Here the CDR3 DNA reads TGTGCCAGCAGCTTAAGGGGCGGGGAGAGCTCCTACGAGCAGTACTTC.

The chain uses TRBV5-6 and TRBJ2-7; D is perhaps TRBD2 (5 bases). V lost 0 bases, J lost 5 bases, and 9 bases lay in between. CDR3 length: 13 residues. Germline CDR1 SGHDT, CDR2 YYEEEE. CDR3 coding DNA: TGTGCCAGCAGCTTGGAGGGAGTTAACGAGCAGTACTTC. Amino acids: CASSLEGVNEQYF.

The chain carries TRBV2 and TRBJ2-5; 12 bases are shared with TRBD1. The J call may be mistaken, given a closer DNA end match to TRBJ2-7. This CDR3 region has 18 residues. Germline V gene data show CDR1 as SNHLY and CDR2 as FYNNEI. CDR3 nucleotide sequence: TGTGCCAGCAGTGATGGGGGACAGGGGGCGCCGGGGGCTTACGAGCAGTACTTC. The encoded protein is CASSDGGQGAPGAYEQYF.

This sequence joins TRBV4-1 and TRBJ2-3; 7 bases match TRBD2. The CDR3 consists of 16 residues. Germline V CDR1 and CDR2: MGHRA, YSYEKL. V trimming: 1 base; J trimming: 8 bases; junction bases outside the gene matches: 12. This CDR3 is CASSQATGTTTSTQYF. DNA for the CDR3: TGCGCCAGCAGCCAAGCCACCGGGACTACAACAAGTACGCAGTATTTT.

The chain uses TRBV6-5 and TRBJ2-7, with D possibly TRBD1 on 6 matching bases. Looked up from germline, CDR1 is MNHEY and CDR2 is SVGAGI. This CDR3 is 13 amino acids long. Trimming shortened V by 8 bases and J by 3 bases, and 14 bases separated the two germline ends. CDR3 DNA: TGTGCCAGCCAAGGACAGACCGACTACGAGCAGTACTTC. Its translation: CASQGQTDYEQYF.

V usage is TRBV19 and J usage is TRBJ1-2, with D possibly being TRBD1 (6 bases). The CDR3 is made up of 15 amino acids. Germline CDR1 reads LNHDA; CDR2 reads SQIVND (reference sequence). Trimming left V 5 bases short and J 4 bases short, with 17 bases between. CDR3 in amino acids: CASSDRRDTFYGYTF. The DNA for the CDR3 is TGTGCCAGTAGTGATCGCCGGGACACCTTCTATGGCTACACCTTC.

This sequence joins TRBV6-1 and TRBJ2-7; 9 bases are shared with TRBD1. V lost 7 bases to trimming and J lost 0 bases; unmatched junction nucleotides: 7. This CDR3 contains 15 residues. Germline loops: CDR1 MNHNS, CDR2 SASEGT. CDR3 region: CASISGTGSSYEQYF. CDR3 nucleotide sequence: TGTGCCAGCATTTCCGGGACAGGGAGCTCCTACGAGCAGTACTTC.